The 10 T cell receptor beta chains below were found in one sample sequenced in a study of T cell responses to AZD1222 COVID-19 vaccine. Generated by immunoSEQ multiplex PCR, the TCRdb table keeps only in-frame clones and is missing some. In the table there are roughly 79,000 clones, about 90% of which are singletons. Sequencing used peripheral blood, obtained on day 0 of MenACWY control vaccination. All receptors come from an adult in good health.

In nucleotides, the CDR3 is TGCGCCAGCAGCGCCAGACAGACCTATAACACTGAAGCTTTCTTT. Translated, it gives CASSARQTYNTEAFF. This chain uses TRBV5-1 with TRBJ1-1, with D perhaps matching TRBD1 (5 bases). The CDR3 loop spans 15 amino acids. Germline V lookup: CDR1 SGHRS, CDR2 YFSETQ. The V and J ends lost 4 bases and 2 bases respectively, with 15 bases between them.

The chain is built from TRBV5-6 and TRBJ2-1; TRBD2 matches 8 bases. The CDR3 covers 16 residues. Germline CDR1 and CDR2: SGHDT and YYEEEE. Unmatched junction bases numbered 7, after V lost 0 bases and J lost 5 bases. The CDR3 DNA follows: TGTGCCAGCAGCTTGGTGCCGGGACTAGGGAACAATGAGCAGTTCTTC. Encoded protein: CASSLVPGLGNNEQFF.

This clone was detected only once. This chain's CDR3 is CATSDFTDYGYTF. In DNA form, the CDR3 reads TGTGCCACCAGTGATTTTACAGACTATGGCTACACCTTC. J is TRBJ1-2 and V is TRBV24-1; D is ambiguous. The CDR3 has 13 amino acids. Per germline, CDR1 KGHDR and CDR2 SFDVKD. V was trimmed by 1 base and J by 3 bases, leaving 5 bases between them.

CDR3 loop: CASSPPWDSNQPQHF. CDR3 in DNA: TGTGCCAGCAGTCCCCCCTGGGACAGCAATCAGCCCCAGCATTTT. V gene TRBV27 combines with J gene TRBJ1-5; possibly TRBD1 for D (5 bases). V gave up 5 bases and J gave up 1 base, with 12 bases separating them. Germline lookup yields CDR1 MNHEY and CDR2 SMNVEV (reference sequence). The CDR3 spans 15 residues.

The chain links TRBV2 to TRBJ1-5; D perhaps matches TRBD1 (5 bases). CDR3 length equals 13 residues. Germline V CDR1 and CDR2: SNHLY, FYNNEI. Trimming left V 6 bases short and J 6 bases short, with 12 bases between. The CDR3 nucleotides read TGTGCCAGCAGCCCGGGGGGGGGTCAGCCCCAGCATTTT. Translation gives CASSPGGGQPQHF.

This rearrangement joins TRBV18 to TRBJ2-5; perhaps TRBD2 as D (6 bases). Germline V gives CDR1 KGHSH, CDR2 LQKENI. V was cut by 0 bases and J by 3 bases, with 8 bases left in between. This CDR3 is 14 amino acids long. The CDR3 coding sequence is TGTGCCAGCTCACCACCGGGCGGGGAAGAGACCCAGTACTTC. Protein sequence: CASSPPGGEETQYF. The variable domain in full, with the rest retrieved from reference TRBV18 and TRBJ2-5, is NAGVMQNPRHLVRRRGQEARLRCSPMKGHSHVYWYRQLPEEGLKFMVYLQKENIIDESGMPKERFSAEFPKEGPSILRIQQVVRGDSAAYFCASSPPGGEETQYFGPGTRLLVL.

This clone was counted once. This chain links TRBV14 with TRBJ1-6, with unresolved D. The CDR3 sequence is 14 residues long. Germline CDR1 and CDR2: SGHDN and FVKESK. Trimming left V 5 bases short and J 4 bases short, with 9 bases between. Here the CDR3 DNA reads TGTGCCAGCAGCGCCGGAGGGTATAATTCACCCCTCCACTTT. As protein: CASSAGGYNSPLHF.

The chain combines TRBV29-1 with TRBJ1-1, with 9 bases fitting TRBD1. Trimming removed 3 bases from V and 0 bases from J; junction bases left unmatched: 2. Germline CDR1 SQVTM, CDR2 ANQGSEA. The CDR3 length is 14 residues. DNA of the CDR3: TGCAGCGTTGATCGGACAGGGGTGAACACTGAAGCTTTCTTT. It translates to CSVDRTGVNTEAFF.

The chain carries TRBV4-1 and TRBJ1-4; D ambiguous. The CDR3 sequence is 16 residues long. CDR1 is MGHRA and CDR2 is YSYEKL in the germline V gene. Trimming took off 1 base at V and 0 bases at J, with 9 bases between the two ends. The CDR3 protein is CASSQGVVSTNEKLFF. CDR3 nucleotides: TGCGCCAGCAGCCAAGGGGTGGTATCAACTAATGAAAAACTGTTTTTT.

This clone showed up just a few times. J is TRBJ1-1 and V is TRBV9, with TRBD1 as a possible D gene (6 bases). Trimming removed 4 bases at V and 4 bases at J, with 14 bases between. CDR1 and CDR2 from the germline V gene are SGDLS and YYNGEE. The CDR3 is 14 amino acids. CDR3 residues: CASSPGQSSTEAFF. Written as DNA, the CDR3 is TGTGCCAGCAGCCCGGGACAATCATCCACTGAAGCTTTCTTT.